This TCR beta chain was captured in a study of T cells in narcolepsy. The CDR3 contains 15 residues. With V trimmed by 3 bases and J by 2 bases, 6 bases remained unmatched. Germline V gene data show CDR1 as SGDLS and CDR2 as YYNGEE. Assay used: immunoSEQ multiplex PCR; TCRdb lists only in-frame clones, some missing. The sample includes some 25,000 clones, about 79% of them seen just once. Input material: CD45RA- memory CD4+ T cells from PBMCs. This sequence originates from a human donor with narcolepsy. The gene calls are TRBV9 and TRBJ2-5; 8 bases are a match to TRBD1. The CDR3 is CASSGGQGGQETQYF. CDR3 nucleotide sequence: TGTGCCAGCAGCGGAGGACAGGGTGGGCAAGAGACCCAGTACTTC.